These 13 T cell receptor beta chains came from one sample sequenced in a study of T-cell reconstitution after alpha-beta-depleted transplantation in children. It was with unique molecular identifiers that the TCRbeta library was prepared. TCRdb redid the calling of the PCR reads with MiXCR, one entry per CDR3 protein. Of about 540,000 distinct CDR3 sequences in the sample, 18% were seen once. The sequenced sample was PBMCs from the stem cell graft donor, obtained from the stem cell graft. The receptors here all came from a human donor who donated a stem cell graft to a child with acute lymphoblastic leukemia.

The chain joins TRBV7-6 to TRBJ2-7; 9 nucleotides agree with TRBD1. The V and J ends lost 0 bases and 7 bases, in that order; junction bases with no gene match: 13. This CDR3 has 17 amino acids. Per the germline V gene, CDR1 is SGHVS and CDR2 is FNYEAQ. The CDR3 DNA reads as TGTGCCAGCAGCTTAGCGAACAGGGGGCCGGGGGACGAGGAGCAGTACTTC. Residues: CASSLANRGPGDEEQYF. Based on the CDR3 plus reference TRBV7-6 and TRBJ2-7, the full variable domain is GAGVSQSPRYKVTKRGQDVALRCDPISGHVSLYWYRQALGQGPEFLTYFNYEAQQDKSGLPNDRFSAERPEGSISTLTIQRTEQRDSAMYRCASSLANRGPGDEEQYFGPGTRLTVT.

This chain links TRBV4-2 with TRBJ2-7; TRBD1 is a possible D gene (5 bases). V was pared by 1 base and J by 3 bases, with 13 bases between. The V gene's germline CDR1 is LGHNA and CDR2 YNFKEQ. The CDR3 totals 15 residues. The CDR3 loop is CASSQAVTVNYEQYF. The CDR3 DNA reads TGTGCCAGCAGCCAAGCCGTGACAGTGAACTACGAGCAGTACTTC.

On this clonotype itself: An end of the junction does not agree with germline; a read error may underlie this. CDR3 residues: CASSVTGSTDTQYF. Here the CDR3 DNA reads TGTGCCAGCAGCGTAACAGGGAGCACAGATACGCAGTATTTT. The gene calls are TRBV7-3 and TRBJ2-3, with D perhaps matching TRBD1 (6 bases). The CDR3 sequence is 14 residues long. Germline assignment: CDR1 SGHTA and CDR2 FQGTGA. The entire variable domain, with the rest obtained from reference TRBV7-3 and TRBJ2-3, is as follows: GAGVSQTPSNKVTEKGKYVELRCDPISGHTALYWYRQSLGQGPEFLIYFQGTGAADDSGLPNDRFFAVRPEGSVSTLKIQRTERGDSAVYLCASSVTGSTDTQYFGPGTRLTVL.

This clonotype was detected only a few times. The chain links TRBV7-9 to TRBJ2-2; no definite D call. Germline CDR1 is SEHNR and CDR2 is FQNEAQ (reference sequence). The CDR3 runs 14 residues. Trimming took 9 bases from V and 0 from J, leaving 11 bases between them. The CDR3 spells CASQGRTNTGELFF. The CDR3 DNA is TGTGCCAGTCAAGGGCGGACGAACACCGGGGAGCTGTTTTTT. Looking up the rest from reference TRBV7-9 and TRBJ2-2 gives the full variable domain: DTGVSQNPRHKITKRGQNVTFRCDPISEHNRLYWYRQTLGQGPEFLTYFQNEAQLEKSRLLSDRFSAERPKGSFSTLEIQRTEQGDSAMYLCASQGRTNTGELFFGEGSRLTVL.

This clonotype was found a few times. The rearrangement uses TRBV12-3 or TRBV12-4 and TRBJ2-1, with 8 bases matching TRBD2. V shed 5 bases and J 9 bases; nucleotides not matched to a gene: 6. This CDR3 comprises 13 residues. The CDR3 DNA is TGTGCCAGCAGTCTCACTAGCGGAGCTGAGCAGTTCTTC. Residues: CASSLTSGAEQFF.

This clonotype has only a few counts. V is TRBV6-5 and J is TRBJ2-7, with 10 bases lining up with TRBD2. CDR3 length: 17 amino acids. After removal of 4 bases from V and 5 bases from J, the junction contained 14 bases not matched to a gene. Germline V CDR1 and CDR2: MNHEY, SVGAGI. The CDR3 region is CASSSEKLAGIINEQYF. Here the CDR3 DNA reads TGTGCCAGCAGTTCGGAAAAACTAGCGGGAATAATCAACGAGCAGTACTTC.

This clonotype has a handful of counts. The chain has TRBV7-9 and TRBJ2-1, with D possibly being TRBD2 (5 bases). This CDR3 spans 16 amino acids. Trimming left V 1 base short and J 2 bases short, with 12 bases between. Per germline, CDR1 SEHNR and CDR2 FQNEAQ (reference sequence). The CDR3, as DNA: TGTGCCAGCAGCTTAGAGGGAACTAGTCCCTACAATGAGCAGTTCTTC. This gives the protein CASSLEGTSPYNEQFF.

V usage is TRBV12-3 or TRBV12-4 and J usage is TRBJ2-7, with D perhaps TRBD2 (5 bases). The CDR3 contains 14 residues. The germline V and J ends were trimmed by 3 bases and 3 bases, with 12 bases remaining between them. The DNA of the CDR3 is TGTGCCAGCAGTTTCCTAGCCGGGAACTACGAGCAGTACTTC. Translation gives CASSFLAGNYEQYF.

This clonotype showed up just a few times. J is TRBJ1-2 and V is TRBV7-9, with 11 bases identical to TRBD1. V was clipped by 1 base and J by 5 bases; unmatched bases: 3. Germline V gene sequence: CDR1 SEHNR, CDR2 FQNEAQ (reference sequence). CDR3 length: 15 residues. In DNA, the CDR3 is TGTGCCAGCAGCTTAGGGGACAGGGGGGAGTATGGCTACACCTTC. Protein: CASSLGDRGEYGYTF.

The V gene is TRBV9, the J gene TRBJ2-7, with 8 bases that match TRBD2. CDR1 is SGDLS and CDR2 is YYNGEE in the germline V gene. The V and J ends lost 0 bases and 3 bases, in that order; junction bases with no gene match: 8. CDR3 length: 16 residues. CDR3 sequence (DNA): TGTGCCAGCAGCGTAGACAGGCTAGCGGGCAACTACGAGCAGTACTTC. As protein: CASSVDRLAGNYEQYF.

This clonotype was picked up a small number of times. The chain combines TRBV7-9 with TRBJ2-5; D might be TRBD1 (6 bases). This CDR3 has 14 amino acids. V shed 2 bases and J shed 7 bases, with 14 bases lying between them. Germline V gene data show CDR1 as SEHNR and CDR2 as FQNEAQ (reference sequence). The CDR3 sequence: CASSLTADSGTQYF. DNA of the CDR3: TGTGCCAGCAGCTTAACCGCGGACAGCGGGACCCAGTACTTC.

J is TRBJ1-1 and V is TRBV6-1, with D possibly matching TRBD1 (6 bases). The V and J ends lost 3 bases and 3 bases respectively, with 14 bases between them. Germline CDR1 MNHNS, CDR2 SASEGT. The CDR3 runs to 15 residues. This CDR3 is CASSDLTGRYTEAFF. CDR3 in DNA: TGTGCCAGCAGTGACCTAACAGGGAGGTACACTGAAGCTTTCTTT.

This clonotype has just a few counts. The rearrangement uses TRBV5-1 and TRBJ2-5; 9 nucleotides match TRBD2. Germline CDR1 reads SGHRS; CDR2 reads YFSETQ. This CDR3 spans 15 amino acids. V trimming: 2 bases; J trimming: 2 bases; junction bases outside the gene matches: 4. The CDR3 sequence: CASSLGTSSQETQYF. DNA for the CDR3: TGCGCCAGCAGCTTAGGGACTAGCAGTCAAGAGACCCAGTACTTC.